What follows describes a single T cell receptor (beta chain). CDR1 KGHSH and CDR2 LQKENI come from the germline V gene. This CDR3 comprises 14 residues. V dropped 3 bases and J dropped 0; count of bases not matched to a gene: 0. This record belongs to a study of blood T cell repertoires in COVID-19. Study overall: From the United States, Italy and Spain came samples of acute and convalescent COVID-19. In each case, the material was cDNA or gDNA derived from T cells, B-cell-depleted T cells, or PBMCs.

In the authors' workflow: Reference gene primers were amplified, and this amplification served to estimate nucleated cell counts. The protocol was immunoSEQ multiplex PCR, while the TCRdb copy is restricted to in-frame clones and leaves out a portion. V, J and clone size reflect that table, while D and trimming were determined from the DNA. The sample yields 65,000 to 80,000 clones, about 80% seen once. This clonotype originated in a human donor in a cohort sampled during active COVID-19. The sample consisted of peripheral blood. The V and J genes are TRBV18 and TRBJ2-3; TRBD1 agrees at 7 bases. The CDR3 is CASSPTGSTDTQYF. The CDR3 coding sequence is TGTGCCAGCTCACCGACAGGGAGCACAGATACGCAGTATTTT.